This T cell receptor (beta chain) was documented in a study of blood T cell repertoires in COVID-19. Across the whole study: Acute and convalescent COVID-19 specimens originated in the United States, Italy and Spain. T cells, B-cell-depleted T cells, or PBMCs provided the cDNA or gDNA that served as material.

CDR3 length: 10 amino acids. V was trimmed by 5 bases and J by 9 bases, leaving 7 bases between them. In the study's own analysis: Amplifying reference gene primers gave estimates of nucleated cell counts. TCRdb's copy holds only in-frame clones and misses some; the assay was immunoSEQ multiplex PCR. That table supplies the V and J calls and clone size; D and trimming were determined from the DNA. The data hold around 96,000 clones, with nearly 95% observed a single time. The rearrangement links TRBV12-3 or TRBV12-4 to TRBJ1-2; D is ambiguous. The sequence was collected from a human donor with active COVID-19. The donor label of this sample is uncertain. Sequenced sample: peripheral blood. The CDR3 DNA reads TGTGCCAGCAGTGGTACTAGCTACACCTTC. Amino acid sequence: CASSGTSYTF.